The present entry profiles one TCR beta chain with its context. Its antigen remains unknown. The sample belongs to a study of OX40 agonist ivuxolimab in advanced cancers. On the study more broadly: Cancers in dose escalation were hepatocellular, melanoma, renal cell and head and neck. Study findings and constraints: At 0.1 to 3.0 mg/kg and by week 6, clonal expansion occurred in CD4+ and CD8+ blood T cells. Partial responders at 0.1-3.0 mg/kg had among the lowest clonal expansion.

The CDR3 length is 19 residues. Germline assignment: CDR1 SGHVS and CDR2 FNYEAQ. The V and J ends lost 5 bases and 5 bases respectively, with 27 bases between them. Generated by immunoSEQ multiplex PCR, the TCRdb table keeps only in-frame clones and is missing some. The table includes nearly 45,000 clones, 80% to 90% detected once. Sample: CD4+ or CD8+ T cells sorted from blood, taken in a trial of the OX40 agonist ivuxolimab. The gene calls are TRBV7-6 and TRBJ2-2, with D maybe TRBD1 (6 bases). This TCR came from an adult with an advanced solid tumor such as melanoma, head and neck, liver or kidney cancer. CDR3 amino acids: CASSPNRDKRRGYTGELFF. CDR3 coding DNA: TGTGCCAGCAGCCCAAACCGGGACAAGAGAAGGGGATATACCGGGGAGCTGTTTTTT.